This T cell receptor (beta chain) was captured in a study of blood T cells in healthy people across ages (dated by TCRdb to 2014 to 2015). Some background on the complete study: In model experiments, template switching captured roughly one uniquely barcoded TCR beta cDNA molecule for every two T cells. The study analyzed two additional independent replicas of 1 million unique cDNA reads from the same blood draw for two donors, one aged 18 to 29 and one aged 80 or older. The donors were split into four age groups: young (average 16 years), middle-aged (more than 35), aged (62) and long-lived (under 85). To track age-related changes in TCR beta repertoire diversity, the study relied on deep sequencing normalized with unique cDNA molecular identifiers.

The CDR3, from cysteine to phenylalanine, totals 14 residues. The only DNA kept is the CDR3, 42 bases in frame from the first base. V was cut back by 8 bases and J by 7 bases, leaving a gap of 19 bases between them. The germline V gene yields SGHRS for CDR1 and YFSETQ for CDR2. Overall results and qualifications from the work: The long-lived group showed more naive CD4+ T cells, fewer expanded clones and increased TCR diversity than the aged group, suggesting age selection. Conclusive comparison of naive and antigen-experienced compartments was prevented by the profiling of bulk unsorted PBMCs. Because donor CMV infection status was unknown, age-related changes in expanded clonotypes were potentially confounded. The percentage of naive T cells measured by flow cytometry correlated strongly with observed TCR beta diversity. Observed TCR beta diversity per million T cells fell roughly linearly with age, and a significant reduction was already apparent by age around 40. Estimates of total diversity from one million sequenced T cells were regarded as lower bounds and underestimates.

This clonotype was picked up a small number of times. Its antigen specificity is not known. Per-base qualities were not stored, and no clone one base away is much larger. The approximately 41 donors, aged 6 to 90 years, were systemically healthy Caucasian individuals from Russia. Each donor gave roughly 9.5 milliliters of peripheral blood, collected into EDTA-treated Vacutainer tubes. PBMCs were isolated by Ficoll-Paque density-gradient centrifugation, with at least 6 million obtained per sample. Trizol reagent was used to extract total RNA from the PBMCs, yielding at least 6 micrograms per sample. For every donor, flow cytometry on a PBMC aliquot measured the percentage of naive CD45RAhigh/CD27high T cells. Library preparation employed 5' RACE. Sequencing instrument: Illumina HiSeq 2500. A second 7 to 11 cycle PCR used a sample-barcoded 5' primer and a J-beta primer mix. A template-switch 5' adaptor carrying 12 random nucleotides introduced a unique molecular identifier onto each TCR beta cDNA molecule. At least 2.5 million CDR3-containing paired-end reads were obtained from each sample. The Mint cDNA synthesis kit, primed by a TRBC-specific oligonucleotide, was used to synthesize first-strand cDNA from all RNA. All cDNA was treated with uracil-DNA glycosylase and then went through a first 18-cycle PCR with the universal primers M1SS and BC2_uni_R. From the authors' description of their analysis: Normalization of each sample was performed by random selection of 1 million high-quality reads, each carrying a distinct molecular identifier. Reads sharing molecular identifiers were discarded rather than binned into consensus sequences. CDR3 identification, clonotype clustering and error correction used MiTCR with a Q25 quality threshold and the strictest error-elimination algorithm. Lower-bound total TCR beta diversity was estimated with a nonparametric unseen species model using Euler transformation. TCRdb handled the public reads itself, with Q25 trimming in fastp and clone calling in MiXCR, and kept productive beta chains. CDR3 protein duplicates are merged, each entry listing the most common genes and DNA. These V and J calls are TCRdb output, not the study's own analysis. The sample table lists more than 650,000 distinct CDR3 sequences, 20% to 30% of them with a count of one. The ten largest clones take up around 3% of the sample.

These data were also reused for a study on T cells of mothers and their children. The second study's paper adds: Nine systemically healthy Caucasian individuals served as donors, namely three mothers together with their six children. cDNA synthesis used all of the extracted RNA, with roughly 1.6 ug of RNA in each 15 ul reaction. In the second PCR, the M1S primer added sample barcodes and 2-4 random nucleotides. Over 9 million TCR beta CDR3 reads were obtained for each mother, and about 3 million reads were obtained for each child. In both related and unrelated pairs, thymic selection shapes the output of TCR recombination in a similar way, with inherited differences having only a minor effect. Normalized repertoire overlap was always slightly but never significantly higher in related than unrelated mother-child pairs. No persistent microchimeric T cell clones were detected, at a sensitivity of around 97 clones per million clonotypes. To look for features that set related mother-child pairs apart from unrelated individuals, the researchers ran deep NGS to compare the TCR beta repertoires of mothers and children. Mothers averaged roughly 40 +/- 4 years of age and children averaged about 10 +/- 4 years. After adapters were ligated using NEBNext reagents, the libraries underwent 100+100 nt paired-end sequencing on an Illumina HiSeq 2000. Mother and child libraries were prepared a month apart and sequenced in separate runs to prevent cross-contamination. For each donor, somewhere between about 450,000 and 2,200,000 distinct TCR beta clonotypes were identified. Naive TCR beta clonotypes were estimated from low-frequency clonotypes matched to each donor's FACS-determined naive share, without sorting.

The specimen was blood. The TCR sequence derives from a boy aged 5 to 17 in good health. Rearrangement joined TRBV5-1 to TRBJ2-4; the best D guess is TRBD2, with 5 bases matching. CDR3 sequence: CASSTGPGGNIQYF. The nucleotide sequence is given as TGCGCCAGTTCGACTGGTCCTGGAGGCAACATTCAGTACTTC.